These T cell receptor beta chains were read from a single sample in a study of blood T cells in healthy people across ages. TCRdb re-called the 5' RACE reads through MiXCR, storing one row per CDR3 protein. The sample has hundreds of thousands of distinct CDR3 sequences, 56% seen once. Specimen: blood. The receptors come from a man aged 40-49 years in good health. CDR3s include the opening cysteine and the closing phenylalanine or tryptophan. The order of the fields is D gene, J gene, V gene, CDR3 protein. A D gene is named only where the DNA matches it firmly.

-,TRBJ2-5,TRBV3-1,CASSPTSGGQETQYF
-,TRBJ2-3,TRBV12-3/TRBV12-4,CASSPPAGITDTQYF
-,TRBJ1-6,TRBV20-1,CSATRQTGNSPLHF
TRBD2,TRBJ2-7,TRBV5-1,CASSLYGTSDNEQYF
-,TRBJ2-6,TRBV7-2,CASSLGGSPGANVLTF
-,-,TRBV6-6,CASSWKDSYNEQYF
-,TRBJ2-3,TRBV7-2,CASSRTPGGGTQYF
TRBD2,TRBJ2-7,TRBV7-6,CASSLTSGMYEQYF
TRBD1,TRBJ2-1,TRBV28,CASRLTGAVRNEQFF
-,TRBJ2-5,TRBV11-3,CASSLPGYREETQYF
TRBD1,TRBJ2-1,TRBV27,CASSLIQGAMFNEQFF
-,TRBJ2-2,TRBV5-1,CASSLGNPGTSELFF
-,TRBJ2-3,TRBV7-9,CASSLERSEAGVTDTQYF
TRBD1,TRBJ2-1,TRBV15,CATSRGAGTGDNEQFF
TRBD1,-,TRBV7-2,CASSSIRGQGANAVYEQYF
-,TRBJ1-4,TRBV20-1,CSARGEKNEKLFF
-,TRBJ2-1,TRBV5-6,CASSAPGTNNEQFF
TRBD1,TRBJ2-1,TRBV4-3,CASSLPRTGFGEQFF
-,TRBJ2-4,TRBV12-3/TRBV12-4,CASSLDLGEQYF
-,TRBJ1-1,TRBV15,CATSSLRGLDTEAFF
-,TRBJ1-6,TRBV20-1,CSAFDAGLNSALHF
-,TRBJ1-2,TRBV7-9,CASSRGQIYGYTF
TRBD1,TRBJ1-1,TRBV5-1,CASCGGTGLNTEAFF
TRBD2,-,TRBV6-2/TRBV6-3,CASSYRGLAVKSPYEQYF
TRBD2,TRBJ2-3,TRBV7-2,CASSLRTSGAVPTDTQYF
-,TRBJ1-2,TRBV11-2,CASSPWTGREYGYTF
-,TRBJ1-5,TRBV6-5,CASSPVSGNQPQHF
TRBD1,-,TRBV29-1,CSVETGWTGDYEQYF
-,TRBJ2-7,TRBV5-1,CASSLESDYEQYF
-,TRBJ2-5,TRBV9,CASSVGRGQTQYF
TRBD2,TRBJ2-1,TRBV7-9,CASSPKPREAVDEQFF